This entry lists 31 T cell receptor beta chains sequenced from one sample in a study of blood T cell repertoires in COVID-19. Using immunoSEQ multiplex PCR, the repertoire was profiled, and TCRdb retains in-frame clones only, with some absent. The table lists more than 90,000 clones, 65% to 85% of them singletons. Sequenced material: peripheral blood. The receptors shown here come from a woman aged 70-85 years with acute or convalescent COVID-19.

This chain links TRBV15 with TRBJ2-7; D remains ambiguous. The CDR3 contains 15 residues. V was trimmed by 0 bases and J by 3 bases, leaving 12 bases between them. From germline, CDR1 is LNHNV and CDR2 YYDKDF (reference sequence). Written as DNA, the CDR3 is TGTGCCACCAGCAGAGATCCTCAGGCTAACTACGAGCAGTACTTC. Encoded protein: CATSRDPQANYEQYF.

This clone was found a few times. The chain employs TRBV3-1 (or the pseudogene TRBV3-2) and TRBJ1-2; 7 nucleotides match TRBD1. Trimming cost V 2 bases and J 7 bases; bases outside gene matches: 4. This CDR3 is built from 13 residues. CDR1 is LGHDT and CDR2 is YNNKEL in the germline V gene (reference sequence). CDR3 DNA sequence: TGTGCCAGCAGCCAAAGACAGGGCTCTGGCTACACCTTC. Protein sequence: CASSQRQGSGYTF.

The V call is TRBV5-1, the J call TRBJ2-5; TRBD2 agrees at 9 bases. CDR3 size: 15 residues. The ends lost 0 bases at V and 2 bases at J; junction bases unmatched: 2. Germline V gives CDR1 SGHRS, CDR2 YFSETQ. CDR3 sequence (DNA): TGCGCCAGCAGCTTGGGACTAGCGGCACAAGAGACCCAGTACTTC. Protein: CASSLGLAAQETQYF.

CDR3 residues: CASRTSGRDEQYF. The CDR3 DNA sequence: TGTGCCAGCAGAACTAGCGGACGAGACGAGCAGTACTTC. V is TRBV6-5 and J is TRBJ2-7, with TRBD2 matching over 8 bases. The ends lost 6 bases at V and 5 bases at J; junction bases unmatched: 6. The CDR3 contains 13 residues. Germline V gene sequence: CDR1 MNHEY, CDR2 SVGAGI.

This sequence joins TRBV6-1 and TRBJ2-7; D may be TRBD2 (5 bases). Germline CDR1 MNHNS, CDR2 SASEGT. The CDR3 extends over 14 amino acids. V lost 2 bases and J 3 bases, leaving 11 bases between the germline ends. The DNA of the CDR3 is TGTGCCAGCAGTGAAAGGACTGACGACTACGAGCAGTACTTC. This gives the protein CASSERTDDYEQYF.

This clone has only a few counts. This chain links TRBV12-3 or TRBV12-4 with TRBJ2-7; no clear D. CDR3 length: 12 residues. V was shortened by 3 bases and J by 3 bases, with 6 bases between the two germline ends. The CDR3 DNA sequence: TGTGCCAGCAGTTTGGAGCTCTACGAGCAGTACTTC. Translated: CASSLELYEQYF.

CDR3 region: CASRLTAVSYNEQFF. The DNA of the CDR3 is TGTGCCAGCAGGTTAACGGCGGTCTCCTACAATGAGCAGTTCTTC. The chain couples TRBV6-5 to TRBJ2-1; D gene uncertain. The V gene's germline CDR1 is MNHEY and CDR2 SVGAGI. The V gene lost 6 bases and the J gene lost 0 bases, with 12 bases spanning the gap. This CDR3 has 15 amino acids.

V is TRBV5-1 and J is TRBJ1-1; possibly TRBD1 for D (6 bases). V was cut by 0 bases and J by 4 bases, with 16 bases left in between. From germline, CDR1 is SGHRS and CDR2 YFSETQ. CDR3 length equals 16 residues. CDR3 sequence reads: CASSLERGMAFTEAFF. The CDR3 nucleotides are TGCGCCAGCAGCTTGGAAAGGGGGATGGCATTCACTGAAGCTTTCTTT.

The chain uses TRBV6-2 or TRBV6-3 and TRBJ2-2, with D possibly TRBD2 on 5 matching bases. Trimming removed 2 bases from V and 0 bases from J, with 10 bases in between. The germline gives CDR1 MNHEY, CDR2 SVGEGT. The CDR3 spans 16 residues. The CDR3 coding sequence is TGTGCCAGCAGTTACGGTCCGGGGACGAACACCGGGGAGCTGTTTTTT. The encoded protein is CASSYGPGTNTGELFF.

This sequence joins TRBV5-8 and TRBJ1-1; D not resolved. Per the germline V gene, CDR1 is SGHTS and CDR2 is YDEGEE. Between the trimmed V and J ends, which lost 1 base and 2 bases, there was a span of 6 bases. The CDR3 covers 13 residues. The CDR3 sequence is CASSLMRNTEAFF. The CDR3 nucleotides read TGTGCCAGCAGCTTGATGAGAAACACTGAAGCTTTCTTT.

The V and J genes are TRBV6-6 and TRBJ1-2; 9 nucleotides align to TRBD1. This CDR3 spans 15 amino acids. Trimming at V came to 5 bases and at J to 2 bases, leaving 6 bases not matched to a gene. Germline loops: CDR1 MNHNY, CDR2 SVGAGI (reference sequence). In nucleotides, the CDR3 is TGTGCCAGCAGTGACCTGGGACAGGGCAACTATGGCTACACCTTC. Residues: CASSDLGQGNYGYTF.

V is TRBV2 and J is TRBJ1-4; 9 nucleotides agree with TRBD1. The V segment lost 8 bases and the J segment 8 bases; nucleotides outside the gene matches: 9. The germline CDR1 and CDR2 sequences are SNHLY and FYNNEI. This CDR3 comprises 14 residues. The CDR3 nucleotides are TGTGCCAGCGGACGGGACAGGGTTCAGGAAAAACTGTTTTTT. Protein: CASGRDRVQEKLFF.

The CDR3 spells CSASGGSSGSSYNEQFF. In nucleotides, the CDR3 is TGCAGCGCCTCCGGGGGGAGTAGCGGGAGCTCCTACAATGAGCAGTTCTTC. The chain links TRBV29-1 to TRBJ2-1, with TRBD2 matching over 9 bases. Germline CDR1 is SQVTM and CDR2 is ANQGSEA. Losses at the gene ends were 7 bases for V and 0 bases for J; bases not matched to a gene: 13. The CDR3 consists of 17 residues.

The genes are TRBV12-3 or TRBV12-4 and TRBJ1-5; 7 nucleotides match TRBD1. V was pared by 8 bases and J by 3 bases, with 4 bases of the junction left unmatched. This CDR3 region has 13 residues. For the CDR3, the DNA is TGTGCCAGCCGGGGACAGAACAATCAGCCCCAGCATTTT. This codes for CASRGQNNQPQHF.

The rearrangement uses TRBV27 and TRBJ1-6; 9 bases agree with TRBD1. The CDR3 is 16 amino acids. The V segment lost 4 bases and the J segment 9 bases; nucleotides outside the gene matches: 10. In germline, CDR1 is MNHEY, CDR2 SMNVEV (reference sequence). CDR3 sequence: CASSSPWTGVGSPLHF. The DNA for the CDR3 is TGTGCCAGCAGTTCGCCTTGGACAGGGGTTGGTTCACCCCTCCACTTT.

J is TRBJ2-7 and V is TRBV27; TRBD2 agrees at 15 bases. CDR3 length equals 18 residues. Losses at the gene ends were 0 bases for V and 0 bases for J; bases not matched to a gene: 3. From germline, CDR1 is MNHEY and CDR2 SMNVEV (reference sequence). The CDR3 DNA follows: TGTGCCAGCAGTTTATCGGGACTAGCGGGGGGTTTCTCCTACGAGCAGTACTTC. Translating gives CASSLSGLAGGFSYEQYF.

The chain carries TRBV12-3 or TRBV12-4 and TRBJ2-7; 8 bases align to TRBD2. Trimming at V came to 6 bases and at J to 5 bases, leaving 6 bases not matched to a gene. The CDR3 has 13 amino acids. This CDR3 is CASSSGGAHEQYF. The CDR3 DNA sequence: TGTGCCAGCAGCTCCGGGGGGGCTCACGAGCAGTACTTC.

This clone was recorded a few times. V is TRBV2 and J is TRBJ1-2, with D possibly being TRBD1 (6 bases). The CDR3 spans 15 residues. Between the trimmed V and J ends, which lost 1 base and 2 bases, there was a span of 11 bases. Germline V gives CDR1 SNHLY, CDR2 FYNNEI. The CDR3 spells CASSEERTVNYGYTF. The CDR3 DNA sequence: TGTGCCAGCAGTGAAGAGAGGACAGTAAACTATGGCTACACCTTC.

The genes are TRBV10-1 and TRBJ1-1; D is possibly TRBD1 (6 bases). The CDR3 is 14 amino acids. The V end lost 6 bases, the J end lost 1 base, and 12 bases lay between the germline ends. Germline CDR1 WNHNN, CDR2 SYGVQD (reference sequence). The CDR3, as DNA: TGCGCCAGCAGAGAGGGGGGCGAGAACACTGAAGCTTTCTTT. This translates into CASREGGENTEAFF.

The rearrangement links TRBV6-5 to TRBJ1-4, with no clear D. With 5 bases removed from V and 8 bases from J, the gap between germline ends came to 9 bases. Germline assignment: CDR1 MNHEY and CDR2 SVGAGI. The CDR3 contains 12 residues. CDR3 DNA sequence: TGTGCCAGCAGTCCTCGGAGAGAAAAACTGTTTTTT. Its translation is CASSPRREKLFF.

CDR3 nucleotide sequence: TGTGCCAGCAGTTTACTAGCGGCGTCCAATGAGCAGTTCTTC. Protein sequence: CASSLLAASNEQFF. V and J are TRBV28 and TRBJ2-1; TRBD2 agrees at 7 bases. Germline V gene data show CDR1 as MDHEN and CDR2 as SYDVKM. Germline trimming cut 2 bases from V and 6 bases from J; bases unmatched to any gene: 4. This CDR3 spans 14 amino acids.

The chain recombines TRBV7-2 with TRBJ1-2, with D uncertain. This CDR3 comprises 13 residues. V gave up 0 bases and J gave up 5 bases, with 7 bases separating them. Germline V CDR1 and CDR2: SGHTA, FQGNSA. This CDR3 reads CASSLAAVYGYTF. Written as DNA, the CDR3 is TGTGCCAGCAGCTTAGCGGCCGTTTATGGCTACACCTTC.

This rearrangement joins TRBV2 to TRBJ2-1; a weak D match, TRBD1 (5 bases). The V gene's germline CDR1 is SNHLY and CDR2 FYNNEI. CDR3 size: 13 residues. Trimming removed 8 bases at V and 7 bases at J, with 15 bases between. The CDR3 reads CASAGYSMNEQFF. CDR3 bases: TGTGCCAGCGCAGGGTATAGTATGAATGAGCAGTTCTTC.

The table lists this clone with a count of one. The CDR3 region is CSVEDSTGTEAFF. The CDR3 nucleotides read TGCAGCGTTGAAGATAGCACAGGCACTGAAGCTTTCTTT. J is TRBJ1-1 and V is TRBV29-1; tentative D call: TRBD1 (5 bases). This CDR3 has 13 residues. Germline values: CDR1 SQVTM, CDR2 ANQGSEA. V gave up 0 bases and J gave up 4 bases, with 9 bases separating them.

Here the CDR3 reads CASSAGLADYNEQFF. The CDR3 DNA sequence: TGTGCCAGCAGCGCGGGACTAGCGGACTACAATGAGCAGTTCTTC. The chain employs TRBV9 and TRBJ2-1; 11 bases line up with TRBD2. Germline V gene data show CDR1 as SGDLS and CDR2 as YYNGEE. CDR3 length: 15 residues. V trimming: 3 bases; J trimming: 3 bases; junction bases outside the gene matches: 2.

The chain links TRBV5-1 to TRBJ2-1; TRBD1 agrees at 10 bases. The CDR3 runs to 15 residues. With 2 bases clipped from V and 7 bases from J, the junction kept 6 bases outside the gene matches. CDR1 and CDR2 from the germline V gene are SGHRS and YFSETQ. The CDR3 region is CASSFGQGVWNEQFF. The CDR3, as DNA: TGCGCCAGCAGCTTTGGACAGGGGGTATGGAATGAGCAGTTCTTC.

The gene calls are TRBV27 and TRBJ2-1; 8 positions agree with TRBD2. Per the germline V gene, CDR1 is MNHEY and CDR2 is SMNVEV (reference sequence). CDR3 length: 15 residues. Unmatched junction bases numbered 14, after V lost 9 bases and J lost 7 bases. CDR3 residues: CARRTRREEGNEQFF. The CDR3 bases are TGTGCCAGACGCACAAGGCGGGAGGAGGGTAATGAGCAGTTCTTC.

The rearrangement links TRBV4-1 to TRBJ1-4, with unresolved D. V was cut by 5 bases and J by 5 bases, with 9 bases left in between. The germline gives CDR1 MGHRA, CDR2 YSYEKL. This CDR3 region has 13 residues. The CDR3 here is CASSARENEKLFF. CDR3 in DNA: TGCGCCAGCAGCGCCCGGGAAAATGAAAAACTGTTTTTT.

This clone was observed a single time. As DNA, the CDR3 is TGTGCCACCAGCAGGGGGAGAAGGGAGGGCCTAATTCAGTACTTC. It codes for CATSRGRREGLIQYF. The chain carries TRBV15 and TRBJ2-4; TRBD2 matches at 7 bases. V trimming: 3 bases; J trimming: 10 bases; junction bases outside the gene matches: 12. The germline CDR1 and CDR2 sequences are LNHNV and YYDKDF (reference sequence). The CDR3 is 15 residues long.

The chain uses TRBV21-1 and TRBJ2-4; the tabulated D call, TRBD1, remains unverified against the DNA. TRBV21-1 is listed as a pseudogene. The CDR3 consists of 16 residues. In DNA, the CDR3 is TGTGCCAGCAGCAAAGCGACAGCTCAAGCCAAAAACATTCAGTACTTC. Amino acid sequence: CASSKATAQAKNIQYF.

The rearrangement joins TRBV5-4 to TRBJ1-1; tentatively, D is TRBD1 (5 bases). The V end lost 4 bases, the J end lost 3 bases, and 13 bases lay between the germline ends. Germline V gene data show CDR1 as SGHNT and CDR2 as YYREEE (reference sequence). CDR3 size: 14 residues. The CDR3 region has the DNA TGTGCCAGCAGCCGACGGCAGGGCTACACTGAAGCTTTCTTT. Encoded protein: CASSRRQGYTEAFF. The variable domain in full, completed from reference TRBV5-4 and TRBJ1-1, reads ETGVTQSPTHLIKTRGQQVTLRCSSQSGHNTVSWYQQALGQGPQFIFQYYREEENGRGNFPPRFSGLQFPNYSSELNVNALELDDSALYLCASSRRQGYTEAFFGQGTRLTVV.